Sequencing of this TCR beta chain was carried out in a study of CD8+CD57+ T cells in acquired aplastic anemia. The wider study: The sorted CD4+ and CD8+ cells yielded an average around 3.4 ug of DNA. Notes on the study in general: Researchers report that about 29 CD8+ CDR3 sequences appeared in both patients and controls.

Notes on this clonotype: No antigen is known for it.

For CDR3 and TCR beta VDJ profiling, genomic DNA was the template used. A single record per CDR3 protein comes from TCRdb applying MiXCR to the reads. Among about 420,000 distinct CDR3 sequences, roughly 64% were seen once, and the ten largest hold 3.5% to 4.5%. The TCR was taken from a human donor in good health, serving as a control. The material sequenced was sorted CD4+, CD8+, or CD8+CD57+ T cells (not recorded which) from PBMCs.

CDR3 protein: CSASIQSSYEQYF. The CDR3 bases are TGCAGTGCTAGTATCCAGAGCTCCTACGAGCAGTACTTC. The rearrangement links TRBV20-1 to TRBJ2-7; no clear D gene. Trimming left V 3 bases short and J 0 bases short, with 9 bases between. The CDR3 loop spans 13 amino acids. Germline CDR1 DFQATT, CDR2 SNEGSKA (reference sequence).